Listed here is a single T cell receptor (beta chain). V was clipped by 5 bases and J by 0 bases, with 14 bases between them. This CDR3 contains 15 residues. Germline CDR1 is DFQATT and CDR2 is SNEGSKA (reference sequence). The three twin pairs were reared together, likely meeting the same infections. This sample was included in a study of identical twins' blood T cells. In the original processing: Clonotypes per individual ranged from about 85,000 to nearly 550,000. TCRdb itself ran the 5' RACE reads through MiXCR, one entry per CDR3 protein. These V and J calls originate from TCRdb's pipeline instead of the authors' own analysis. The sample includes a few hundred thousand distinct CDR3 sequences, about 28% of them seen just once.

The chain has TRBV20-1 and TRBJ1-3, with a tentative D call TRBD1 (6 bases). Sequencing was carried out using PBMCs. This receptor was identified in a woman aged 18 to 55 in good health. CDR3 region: CSAAGGASSGNTIYF. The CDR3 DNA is TGCAGTGCTGCGGGGGGGGCCTCCTCTGGAAACACCATATATTTT.